These T cell receptor beta chains were read from a single sample in a study of shared clonotypes between healthy human individuals. Using immunoSEQ multiplex PCR, the repertoire was profiled, and TCRdb retains in-frame clones only, with some absent. The sample lists roughly 640,000 clones, around 67% occurring once. Sequenced: memory CD4+ T cells sorted from blood. The receptors stem from a woman aged 25 to 45 in good health. Each CDR3 is given with its conserved first and last residue. Fields, in order: V gene, clone size, D gene, J gene, CDR3 protein, CDR3 DNA. D genes are given only for firm matches. The size field is filled for only some rows; it gives once, few, many or a size class.

v_gene: TRBV7-9
abundance: .
d_gene: .
j_gene: TRBJ2-3
CDR3aa: CASSLILGDTQYF
CDR3nt: TGTGCCAGCAGCTTAATCCTGGGAGATACGCAGTATTTT

v_gene: TRBV28
abundance: few
d_gene: .
j_gene: TRBJ2-7
CDR3aa: CASSSYYEQYF
CDR3nt: TGTGCCAGCAGTTCCTACTACGAGCAGTACTTC

v_gene: TRBV5-1
abundance: .
d_gene: .
j_gene: TRBJ2-3
CDR3aa: CASSLAAAYDTQYF
CDR3nt: TGCGCCAGCAGCTTGGCCGCCGCGTATGATACGCAGTATTTT

v_gene: TRBV25-1
abundance: medium-sized
d_gene: .
j_gene: TRBJ1-1
CDR3aa: CASSEIQGGNTEAFF
CDR3nt: TGTGCCAGCAGTGAGATTCAGGGTGGGAACACTGAAGCTTTCTTT

v_gene: TRBV18
abundance: .
d_gene: .
j_gene: TRBJ2-7
CDR3aa: CASSPGGYEQYF
CDR3nt: TGTGCCAGCTCACCAGGGGGCTACGAGCAGTACTTC

v_gene: TRBV18
abundance: few
d_gene: .
j_gene: TRBJ2-6
CDR3aa: CASSSRVQSSGANVLTF
CDR3nt: TGTGCCAGCTCAAGCAGGGTTCAGAGCTCTGGGGCCAACGTCCTGACTTTC

v_gene: TRBV29-1
abundance: .
d_gene: .
j_gene: TRBJ2-2
CDR3aa: CSVEVLRGELFF
CDR3nt: TGCAGCGTTGAAGTACTCAGGGGGGAGCTGTTTTTT

v_gene: TRBV12-5
abundance: .
d_gene: .
j_gene: TRBJ2-2
CDR3aa: CASGLVISGNTGELFF
CDR3nt: TGTGCTAGTGGTTTGGTTATTAGCGGTAACACCGGGGAGCTGTTTTTT

v_gene: TRBV7-6
abundance: .
d_gene: TRBD2
j_gene: TRBJ2-7
CDR3aa: CASSLTAGGPSSLGGTTEQYF
CDR3nt: TGTGCCAGCAGCTTAACAGCGGGAGGGCCCTCCTCGTTGGGGGGAACTACCGAGCAGTACTTC

v_gene: TRBV5-1
abundance: few
d_gene: .
j_gene: TRBJ2-5
CDR3aa: CASSLAAGTQETQYF
CDR3nt: TGCGCCAGCAGCTTGGCCGCAGGGACTCAAGAGACCCAGTACTTC

v_gene: TRBV11-2
abundance: .
d_gene: .
j_gene: TRBJ2-6
CDR3aa: CASSFGALGGSGANVLTF
CDR3nt: TGTGCCAGCAGCTTCGGGGCGCTGGGCGGCTCTGGGGCCAACGTCCTGACTTTC